Here is one T cell receptor (beta chain) with its context. Its antigen remains unidentified. Individuals selected for sequencing had exhibited CD8+CD57+ cell expansion on flow cytometry. Acquired aplastic anemia of severe grade affected all patients. This entry is derived from a study of CD8+CD57+ T cells in acquired aplastic anemia. The wider study: Mean DNA quantity obtained from sorted CD4+ and CD8+ cells was around 2.9 ug.

TCR beta VDJ and CDR3 profiling used genomic DNA as template. In TCRdb, the reads were re-called with MiXCR into one record per CDR3 protein. Among approximately 130,000 distinct CDR3 sequences, roughly 55% were seen once, and the ten largest hold 25% to 35%. Germline trimming cut 10 bases from V and 6 bases from J; bases unmatched to any gene: 5. The CDR3 extends over 12 amino acids. Germline V gene sequence: CDR1 SGHTA, CDR2 FQGNSA. Study findings and constraints: Both patients and controls carried the same twenty-nine CD8+ CDR3 sequences.

Sequences were obtained from sorted CD4+, CD8+, or CD8+CD57+ T cells (not recorded which) from PBMCs. V usage is TRBV7-2 and J usage is TRBJ2-2; 7 bases match TRBD1. This receptor was identified in a human donor with aplastic anemia. CDR3: CAIWGQPGELFF. In DNA, the CDR3 is TGTGCCATCTGGGGACAGCCCGGGGAGCTGTTTTTT.